These T cell receptor beta chains were read from a single sample in a study of blood T cells in healthy people across ages. TCRdb itself ran the 5' RACE reads through MiXCR, one entry per CDR3 protein. The repertoire holds some 1,800,000 distinct CDR3 sequences, about two fifths seen once, with roughly 23% in the top ten. Sequenced sample: blood. These receptors all stem from a human donor in good health. Both conserved end residues are part of each CDR3. The order of the fields is CDR3 length, clone size, V gene, J gene, D gene, CDR3 DNA, CDR3 protein. A D gene is named only where the DNA matches it firmly. Only some rows state a clone size, as once, few, many or a class for expanded clones.

CDR3 length: 15
clone size: NA
V gene: TRBV9
J gene: TRBJ2-1
D gene: NA
CDR3 DNA: TGTGCCAGCAGCGTAGAAGGTTGGGGCGGCAATGAGCAGTTCTTC
CDR3 protein: CASSVEGWGGNEQFF

CDR3 length: 14
clone size: few
V gene: TRBV6-5
J gene: TRBJ2-1
D gene: TRBD2
CDR3 DNA: TGTGCCAGCAGTTACTCGGCGGGGGTTTATGAGCAGTTCTTC
CDR3 protein: CASSYSAGVYEQFF

CDR3 length: 14
clone size: few
V gene: TRBV9
J gene: TRBJ2-7
D gene: NA
CDR3 DNA: TGTGCCAACAGCCCTCAGGACGGGTCCTACGAGCAGTACTTC
CDR3 protein: CANSPQDGSYEQYF

CDR3 length: 14
clone size: NA
V gene: TRBV30
J gene: TRBJ1-1
D gene: NA
CDR3 DNA: TGTGCCTGGGACCGGGCCAAAGCGAACACTGAAGCTTTCTTT
CDR3 protein: CAWDRAKANTEAFF

CDR3 length: 13
clone size: NA
V gene: TRBV4-1
J gene: TRBJ2-1
D gene: NA
CDR3 DNA: TGCGCCAGCAGCCAAGAGGTTGAGCGGGCACAGTTCTTC
CDR3 protein: CASSQEVERAQFF

CDR3 length: 13
clone size: many
V gene: TRBV29-1
J gene: TRBJ1-2
D gene: NA
CDR3 DNA: TGCAGCGTTGAGAGGGAACGAGGCTATGGCTACACCTTC
CDR3 protein: CSVERERGYGYTF

CDR3 length: 14
clone size: NA
V gene: TRBV9
J gene: TRBJ2-5
D gene: NA
CDR3 DNA: TGTGCCAGCAGCGTAGCTACCTTGGGGGAGACCCAGTACTTC
CDR3 protein: CASSVATLGETQYF

CDR3 length: 13
clone size: NA
V gene: TRBV25-1
J gene: TRBJ1-6
D gene: NA
CDR3 DNA: TGTGCCAGCAGGAGACAGGAAGATTCACCCCTCCACTTT
CDR3 protein: CASRRQEDSPLHF

CDR3 length: 15
clone size: NA
V gene: TRBV12-3/TRBV12-4
J gene: TRBJ1-2
D gene: TRBD1
CDR3 DNA: TGTGCCAGCAGTCAAGGGACAGGGCACTTGTCTGGCTACACCTTC
CDR3 protein: CASSQGTGHLSGYTF

CDR3 length: 12
clone size: few
V gene: TRBV5-1
J gene: TRBJ1-1
D gene: NA
CDR3 DNA: TGCGCCAGCAGGTGGGGGAACACTGAAGCTTTCTTT
CDR3 protein: CASRWGNTEAFF

CDR3 length: 16
clone size: NA
V gene: TRBV20-1
J gene: TRBJ1-1
D gene: NA
CDR3 DNA: TGCAGTGCTAGCGGACCCTTCGGGCTAAGGAACACTGAAGCTTTCTTT
CDR3 protein: CSASGPFGLRNTEAFF

CDR3 length: 14
clone size: few
V gene: TRBV9
J gene: TRBJ1-4
D gene: NA
CDR3 DNA: TGTGCCAGCACCCAGGGTAGCCTTAATGAAAAACTGTTTTTT
CDR3 protein: CASTQGSLNEKLFF

CDR3 length: 15
clone size: NA
V gene: TRBV3-1
J gene: TRBJ2-7
D gene: TRBD2
CDR3 DNA: TGTGCCAGCAGCAGAACAGCGGGGGGGGAATACGAGCAGTACTTC
CDR3 protein: CASSRTAGGEYEQYF

CDR3 length: 13
clone size: NA
V gene: TRBV3-1
J gene: TRBJ1-1
D gene: NA
CDR3 DNA: TGTGCCAGCAGCCAATACTGGGACACTGAAGCTTTCTTT
CDR3 protein: CASSQYWDTEAFF

CDR3 length: 19
clone size: NA
V gene: TRBV6-5
J gene: TRBJ2-4
D gene: TRBD2
CDR3 DNA: TGTGCCAGCAGTTACTCGACCCCAGTCCTTCTAGCGGACAAAAACATTCAGTACTTC
CDR3 protein: CASSYSTPVLLADKNIQYF

CDR3 length: 15
clone size: NA
V gene: TRBV7-2
J gene: TRBJ2-7
D gene: TRBD2
CDR3 DNA: TGTGCCAGCAGCTTAGTAGCGGGGTACTCCTACGAGCAGTACTTC
CDR3 protein: CASSLVAGYSYEQYF

CDR3 length: 13
clone size: few
V gene: TRBV6-6
J gene: TRBJ2-7
D gene: NA
CDR3 DNA: TGTGCCAGCAGTACACCCGGCGGATCCGAGCAGTACTTC
CDR3 protein: CASSTPGGSEQYF

CDR3 length: 16
clone size: NA
V gene: TRBV7-2
J gene: TRBJ2-5
D gene: NA
CDR3 DNA: TGTGCCAGCAGCTCTAGACAGGGCGGGGTAGGAGAGACCCAGTACTTC
CDR3 protein: CASSSRQGGVGETQYF

CDR3 length: 17
clone size: NA
V gene: TRBV4-1
J gene: TRBJ2-7
D gene: NA
CDR3 DNA: TGCGCCAGCAGCCAAGACTTACTCCGAGGACTCAACTACGAGCAGTACTTC
CDR3 protein: CASSQDLLRGLNYEQYF

CDR3 length: 14
clone size: few
V gene: TRBV5-1
J gene: TRBJ1-1
D gene: NA
CDR3 DNA: TGCGCCAGCAGCTTGCAGAGCTTAAACACTGAAGCTTTCTTT
CDR3 protein: CASSLQSLNTEAFF

CDR3 length: 16
clone size: many
V gene: TRBV10-3
J gene: TRBJ1-2
D gene: NA
CDR3 DNA: TGTGCCATCAGTGAGTCTCAGGCAAGGGCAAGCTATGGCTACACCTTC
CDR3 protein: CAISESQARASYGYTF

CDR3 length: 14
clone size: few
V gene: TRBV5-1
J gene: TRBJ2-7
D gene: TRBD2
CDR3 DNA: TGCGCCAGCAGAGCGACTAGCGGGACGGACGAGCAGTACTTC
CDR3 protein: CASRATSGTDEQYF

CDR3 length: 16
clone size: once
V gene: TRBV20-1
J gene: TRBJ1-1
D gene: TRBD1
CDR3 DNA: TGCAGTGCTAAGGTACTCCGGACAGGCTACAACACTGAAGCTTTCTTT
CDR3 protein: CSAKVLRTGYNTEAFF

CDR3 length: 16
clone size: few
V gene: TRBV6-5
J gene: TRBJ2-6
D gene: NA
CDR3 DNA: TGTGCCAGCAGTTACGGACGGCTCTCTGGGGCCAACGTCCTGACTTTC
CDR3 protein: CASSYGRLSGANVLTF

CDR3 length: 13
clone size: NA
V gene: TRBV4-1
J gene: TRBJ2-3
D gene: NA
CDR3 DNA: TGCGCCAGCAGCTGGAAGCAGGACTCCTCGCAGTATTTT
CDR3 protein: CASSWKQDSSQYF

CDR3 length: 12
clone size: NA
V gene: TRBV10-3
J gene: TRBJ2-7
D gene: NA
CDR3 DNA: TGTGCCAGCAGTGACCCCAGACAGGAGCAGTACTTC
CDR3 protein: CASSDPRQEQYF

CDR3 length: 17
clone size: NA
V gene: TRBV5-1
J gene: TRBJ2-7
D gene: TRBD1
CDR3 DNA: TGCGCCAGCAGCCACAGATGGGCGGGACAGGGCTCCCACGAGCAGTACTTC
CDR3 protein: CASSHRWAGQGSHEQYF

CDR3 length: 14
clone size: NA
V gene: TRBV6-5
J gene: TRBJ2-2
D gene: TRBD1
CDR3 DNA: TGTGCCAGCAGTTCGACAGGGGAAACCGGGGAGCTGTTTTTT
CDR3 protein: CASSSTGETGELFF

CDR3 length: 14
clone size: few
V gene: TRBV7-3
J gene: TRBJ2-1
D gene: NA
CDR3 DNA: TGTGCCAGCAGCTTAAACGTTTTGGGGACAGAGCAGTTCTTC
CDR3 protein: CASSLNVLGTEQFF

CDR3 length: 14
clone size: NA
V gene: TRBV7-9
J gene: TRBJ1-5
D gene: NA
CDR3 DNA: TGTGCCAGCAGCTTAATAGGGGAAAATCAGCCCCAGCATTTT
CDR3 protein: CASSLIGENQPQHF

CDR3 length: 14
clone size: NA
V gene: TRBV5-1
J gene: TRBJ2-1
D gene: TRBD2
CDR3 DNA: TGCGCCAGCAGCAAGACTAGCGGGTACAATGAGCAGTTCTTC
CDR3 protein: CASSKTSGYNEQFF

CDR3 length: 16
clone size: NA
V gene: TRBV27
J gene: TRBJ2-1
D gene: NA
CDR3 DNA: TGTGCCAGCAGCCCCCGGGGGCTAGTGCTCCTAGGGGAGCAGTTCTTC
CDR3 protein: CASSPRGLVLLGEQFF

CDR3 length: 17
clone size: once
V gene: TRBV4-3
J gene: TRBJ2-1
D gene: TRBD2
CDR3 DNA: TGCGCCAGCAGCCAACTTAGCGGGGGGGGCTCGGGAGATGAGCAGTTCTTC
CDR3 protein: CASSQLSGGGSGDEQFF

CDR3 length: 15
clone size: NA
V gene: TRBV4-2
J gene: TRBJ2-7
D gene: TRBD1
CDR3 DNA: TGTACCAGCAGCCAGAACAGGGGATTGGGGTACGAGCAGTACTTC
CDR3 protein: CTSSQNRGLGYEQYF

CDR3 length: 14
clone size: few
V gene: TRBV20-1
J gene: TRBJ1-1
D gene: TRBD1
CDR3 DNA: TGCAGTGCCAGGACAGGGGGCGGAAGGACTGAAGCTTTCTTT
CDR3 protein: CSARTGGGRTEAFF

CDR3 length: 13
clone size: NA
V gene: TRBV12-3/TRBV12-4
J gene: TRBJ1-5
D gene: NA
CDR3 DNA: TGTGCCAGCAGCCTAGCCCCCACTCAGCCCCAGCATTTT
CDR3 protein: CASSLAPTQPQHF

CDR3 length: 14
clone size: few
V gene: TRBV12-3/TRBV12-4
J gene: TRBJ1-2
D gene: NA
CDR3 DNA: TGTGCCAGCAACCCTTTCTTGGGTAACTATGGCTACACCTTC
CDR3 protein: CASNPFLGNYGYTF

CDR3 length: 13
clone size: NA
V gene: TRBV29-1
J gene: TRBJ1-2
D gene: NA
CDR3 DNA: TGCAGCGTTGAACCCGCAGGGAACGGTGGCTACACCTTC
CDR3 protein: CSVEPAGNGGYTF

CDR3 length: 16
clone size: NA
V gene: TRBV20-1
J gene: TRBJ2-6
D gene: NA
CDR3 DNA: NA
CDR3 protein: CSALTGWGSGANVRTF

CDR3 length: 15
clone size: NA
V gene: TRBV6-1
J gene: TRBJ1-5
D gene: NA
CDR3 DNA: TGTGCCAGCAGTTGGGCTACAGATAGCAATCAGCCCCAGCATTTT
CDR3 protein: CASSWATDSNQPQHF

CDR3 length: 15
clone size: once
V gene: TRBV5-4
J gene: TRBJ2-7
D gene: NA
CDR3 DNA: TGTGCCAGCAGCTTTACCGGACAGCGAACCTACGAGCAGTACTTC
CDR3 protein: CASSFTGQRTYEQYF

CDR3 length: 18
clone size: few
V gene: TRBV4-3
J gene: TRBJ2-5
D gene: TRBD1
CDR3 DNA: TGCGCCAGCAGCCCCGAACGAAGGGGGCCCACCTTTCAAGAGACCCAGTACTTC
CDR3 protein: CASSPERRGPTFQETQYF

CDR3 length: 14
clone size: NA
V gene: TRBV10-3
J gene: TRBJ2-7
D gene: TRBD1
CDR3 DNA: TGTGCCATCAGACGCGGACAGGGGACCTACGAGCAGTACTTC
CDR3 protein: CAIRRGQGTYEQYF